The rows below give T cell receptor beta chains drawn from one sample of a study of blood T cell repertoires in COVID-19. Measured with immunoSEQ multiplex PCR; TCRdb has only the in-frame clones, and not every one. There are roughly 30,000 clones in the sample; more than 80% occur only once, and less than 3.5% lies in the top ten. Sequencing input: peripheral blood. The receptors come from a human donor in a cohort sampled during active COVID-19. CDR3s include the opening cysteine and the closing phenylalanine or tryptophan. Each record gives: V gene, D gene, clone size, J gene, CDR3 DNA, CDR3 protein. The D gene is left open where the match is weak. The size entry is marked missing in some rows and otherwise reads once, few, many or a size class.

V gene: TRBV15
D gene: .
clone size: .
J gene: TRBJ2-7
CDR3 DNA: TGTGCCACCAGCAGAGATCATCCCCGGGCGGGGGCCCGCTACGAGCAGTACTTC
CDR3 protein: CATSRDHPRAGARYEQYF

V gene: TRBV7-2
D gene: .
clone size: .
J gene: TRBJ2-4
CDR3 DNA: TGTGCCAGCAGCTTAGCGGGGACTTTGGACAAAAACATTCAGTACTTC
CDR3 protein: CASSLAGTLDKNIQYF

V gene: TRBV2
D gene: TRBD1
clone size: .
J gene: TRBJ1-5
CDR3 DNA: TGTGCCAGCAGACCAGAGGACAGGGGCGGATATCAGCCCCAGCATTTT
CDR3 protein: CASRPEDRGGYQPQHF

V gene: TRBV6-1
D gene: TRBD2
clone size: .
J gene: TRBJ2-3
CDR3 DNA: TGTGCCAGCAGTGATCCGGGGCGGGGGACCACAGATACGCAGTATTTT
CDR3 protein: CASSDPGRGTTDTQYF

V gene: TRBV5-1
D gene: TRBD1
clone size: .
J gene: TRBJ1-3
CDR3 DNA: TGCGCCAGCAGCTTGGGCGGACAGGTAGACACCATATATTTT
CDR3 protein: CASSLGGQVDTIYF

V gene: TRBV20-1
D gene: .
clone size: .
J gene: TRBJ2-7
CDR3 DNA: TGCAGTGCTAGTGCCCTGACGGAGGAGTCCTACGAGCAGTACTTC
CDR3 protein: CSASALTEESYEQYF

V gene: TRBV27
D gene: TRBD2
clone size: .
J gene: TRBJ2-1
CDR3 DNA: TGTGCCAGCAGTGAGCGGAGCGGGGGGGATGAGCAGTTCTTC
CDR3 protein: CASSERSGGDEQFF

V gene: TRBV5-4
D gene: TRBD1
clone size: .
J gene: TRBJ2-1
CDR3 DNA: TGTGCCAGCAGCCCCGGGACAGTCTACAATGAGCAGTTCTTC
CDR3 protein: CASSPGTVYNEQFF

V gene: TRBV27
D gene: .
clone size: .
J gene: TRBJ2-3
CDR3 DNA: TGTGCCAGCAGGGTCCGACCGGCGGGGGATACGCAGTATTTT
CDR3 protein: CASRVRPAGDTQYF

V gene: TRBV5-1
D gene: .
clone size: .
J gene: TRBJ2-1
CDR3 DNA: TGCGCCAGCAGCTTGGTTAGGGGCGCCTACAATGAGCAGTTCTTC
CDR3 protein: CASSLVRGAYNEQFF

V gene: TRBV7-9
D gene: TRBD1
clone size: .
J gene: TRBJ1-2
CDR3 DNA: TGTGCCAGCAGCTTAGGTTCAGTTCCACAGGGGGCTGATGGCTACACCTTC
CDR3 protein: CASSLGSVPQGADGYTF

V gene: TRBV19
D gene: .
clone size: .
J gene: TRBJ1-2
CDR3 DNA: TGTGCCAGTAGTATAGAGATGAGGCCCTACACCTTC
CDR3 protein: CASSIEMRPYTF

V gene: TRBV10-3
D gene: TRBD2
clone size: .
J gene: TRBJ2-1
CDR3 DNA: TGTGCCATCAGTGGGCTACCGCGTAGCGGGGGGGCTGGGAATGAGCAGTTCTTC
CDR3 protein: CAISGLPRSGGAGNEQFF

V gene: TRBV2
D gene: TRBD1
clone size: .
J gene: TRBJ2-3
CDR3 DNA: TGTGCCAGCAGCGTAGGACAGGGGGCAGCAGATACGCAGTATTTT
CDR3 protein: CASSVGQGAADTQYF

V gene: TRBV18
D gene: TRBD1
clone size: few
J gene: TRBJ1-1
CDR3 DNA: TGTGCCACACGACAGGGGGCGAACACTGAAGCTTTCTTT
CDR3 protein: CATRQGANTEAFF

V gene: TRBV5-1
D gene: .
clone size: .
J gene: TRBJ1-1
CDR3 DNA: TGCGCCAGCACTGAGACGGGGAGGTTTACACAGACTGAAGCTTTCTTT
CDR3 protein: CASTETGRFTQTEAFF

V gene: TRBV7-9
D gene: .
clone size: .
J gene: TRBJ2-3
CDR3 DNA: TGTGCCAGCAGCATAGGGGCGGATACGCAGTATTTT
CDR3 protein: CASSIGADTQYF

V gene: TRBV6-4
D gene: .
clone size: .
J gene: TRBJ2-3
CDR3 DNA: TGTGCCAGCAGTGACCAGGGCACAGATACGCAGTATTTT
CDR3 protein: CASSDQGTDTQYF

V gene: TRBV29-1
D gene: TRBD2
clone size: .
J gene: TRBJ2-5
CDR3 DNA: TGCAGCGTTGATTGGCGGGGAGGGGACGAGACCCAGTACTTC
CDR3 protein: CSVDWRGGDETQYF

V gene: TRBV5-4
D gene: .
clone size: .
J gene: TRBJ1-2
CDR3 DNA: TGTGCCAGCAGCTTGGCAGGGGTAGACTATGGCTACACCTTC
CDR3 protein: CASSLAGVDYGYTF